This T cell receptor beta chain derives from a study of vaccination and CD4 T cells after COVID-19. The wider study: Two doses of either BNT162b2 or mRNA-1273 vaccine were given to participants.

Noted treatment: roughly 10-day PBMC culture with coronavirus spike peptide pools or control peptides (ViraFEST assay). Under the ViraFEST approach, antigen-specific T cells were expanded with peptide pools and TCRs subsequently sequenced. In regard to this clonotype: Its target is not known.

The Oncomine TCR Beta short-read assay generated sequence data from the DNA of cultured CD4+ T cells. TCRdb independently ran MiXCR on the PCR reads; one entry per CDR3 protein. The sample has roughly 15,000 distinct CDR3 sequences, roughly 56% seen once. The CDR3 length is 12 residues. Trimming stripped 3 bases from V and 6 bases from J, with 5 bases between. The germline V gene encodes CDR1 MNHEY and CDR2 SMNVEV (reference sequence). Study-wide points: Convalescent patients had a median around 90% of reactive clones appearing only post-vaccination.

This sequence joins TRBV27 and TRBJ2-2; D not certain. The TCR sequence derives from a human donor who had recovered from COVID-19. The sample here was CD4+ T cells from blood, cultured in vitro, taken after SARS-CoV-2 vaccination. The CDR3 DNA reads as TGTGCCAGCAGTTTGATCCCCGGGGAGCTGTTTTTT. Its translation is CASSLIPGELFF.